This TCR beta chain was found in a study of blood T cell repertoires in COVID-19. Looking at the study overall: The samples span acute and convalescent COVID-19 from the United States, Italy and Spain.

Using immunoSEQ multiplex PCR, the repertoire was profiled, and TCRdb retains in-frame clones only, with some absent. The table shows some 250,000 clones, with approximately 86% occurring only once. The V gene's germline CDR1 is MNHNY and CDR2 SVGAGI (reference sequence). The CDR3 runs 13 residues. The V and J ends lost 7 bases and 1 base respectively, with 10 bases between them. This receptor was taken from a man in his 60s who had recovered from COVID-19. This chain links TRBV6-6 with TRBJ1-1; unclear D gene. What was sequenced was peripheral blood. In DNA, the CDR3 is TGTGCCAGCACCTACGCCGAGAACACTGAAGCTTTCTTT. Translated, it gives CASTYAENTEAFF.